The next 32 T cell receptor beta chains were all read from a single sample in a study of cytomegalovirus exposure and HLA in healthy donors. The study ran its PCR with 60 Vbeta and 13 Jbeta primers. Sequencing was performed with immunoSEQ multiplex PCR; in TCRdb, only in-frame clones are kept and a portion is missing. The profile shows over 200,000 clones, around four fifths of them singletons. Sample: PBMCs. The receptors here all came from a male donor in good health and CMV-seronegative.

CDR3 nucleotides: TGTGCCAGCAGCAGAAATCGGACTAGCGGGAGCCCTCTCACAGATACGCAGTATTTT. Translation gives CASSRNRTSGSPLTDTQYF. This rearrangement joins TRBV21-1 to TRBJ2-3; the DNA was not used to check the table's D call, TRBD2. TRBV21-1 is deemed a pseudogene. This CDR3 spans 19 amino acids.

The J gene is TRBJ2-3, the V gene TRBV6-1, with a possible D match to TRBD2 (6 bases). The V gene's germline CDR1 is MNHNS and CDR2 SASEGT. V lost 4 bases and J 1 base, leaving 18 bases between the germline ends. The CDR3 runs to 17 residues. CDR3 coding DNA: TGTGCCAGCAGTGCCGTCGCCCTAGCGTTTCGCACAGATACGCAGTATTTT. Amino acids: CASSAVALAFRTDTQYF.

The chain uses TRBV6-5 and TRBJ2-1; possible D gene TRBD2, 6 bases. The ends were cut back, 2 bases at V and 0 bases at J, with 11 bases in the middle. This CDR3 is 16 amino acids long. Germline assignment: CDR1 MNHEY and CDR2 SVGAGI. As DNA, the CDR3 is TGTGCCAGCAGTTACGTTTCCGGGAGCTCCTACAATGAGCAGTTCTTC. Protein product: CASSYVSGSSYNEQFF.

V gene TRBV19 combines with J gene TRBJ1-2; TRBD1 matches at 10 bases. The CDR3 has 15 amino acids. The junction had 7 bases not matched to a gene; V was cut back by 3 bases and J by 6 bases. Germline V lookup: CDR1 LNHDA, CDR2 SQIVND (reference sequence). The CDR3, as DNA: TGTGCCAGTAGTATCAACCGACAGGGGGCCAATGGCTACACCTTC. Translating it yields CASSINRQGANGYTF.

CDR3 nucleotide sequence: TGTGCCAGCAGCAAGACTAGCGGGAACACCGGGGAGCTGTTTTTT. Its protein is CASSKTSGNTGELFF. The chain carries TRBV7-9 and TRBJ2-2; 9 bases agree with TRBD2. Germline loops: CDR1 SEHNR, CDR2 FQNEAQ (reference sequence). Trimming took 5 bases from V and 1 from J; bases not matched to a gene: 2. The CDR3 is made up of 15 amino acids.

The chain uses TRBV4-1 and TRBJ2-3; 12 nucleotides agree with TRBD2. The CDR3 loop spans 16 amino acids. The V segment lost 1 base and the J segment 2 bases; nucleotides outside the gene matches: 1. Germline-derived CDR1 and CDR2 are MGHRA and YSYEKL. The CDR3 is CASSQGLAGVTDTQYF. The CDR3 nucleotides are TGCGCCAGCAGCCAAGGACTAGCGGGGGTCACAGATACGCAGTATTTT.

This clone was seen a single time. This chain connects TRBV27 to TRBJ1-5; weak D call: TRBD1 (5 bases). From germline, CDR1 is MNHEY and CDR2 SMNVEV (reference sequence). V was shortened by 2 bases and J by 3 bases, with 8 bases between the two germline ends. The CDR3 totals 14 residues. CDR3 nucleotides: TGTGCCAGCAGTTTAGGGGGGGTCAATCAGCCCCAGCATTTT. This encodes CASSLGGVNQPQHF.

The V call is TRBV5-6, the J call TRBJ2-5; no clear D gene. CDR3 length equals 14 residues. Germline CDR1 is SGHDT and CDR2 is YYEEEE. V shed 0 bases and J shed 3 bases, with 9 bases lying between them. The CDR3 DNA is TGTGCCAGCAGCTTGGCCGGCAGCGAAGAGACCCAGTACTTC. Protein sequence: CASSLAGSEETQYF.

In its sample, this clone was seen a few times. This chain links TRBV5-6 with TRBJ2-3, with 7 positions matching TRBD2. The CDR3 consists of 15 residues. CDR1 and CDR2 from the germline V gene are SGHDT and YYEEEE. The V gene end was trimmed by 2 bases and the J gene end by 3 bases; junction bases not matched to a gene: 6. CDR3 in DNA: TGTGCCAGCAGCTTCGAGCGGGGAGGTACAGATACGCAGTATTTT. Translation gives CASSFERGGTDTQYF.

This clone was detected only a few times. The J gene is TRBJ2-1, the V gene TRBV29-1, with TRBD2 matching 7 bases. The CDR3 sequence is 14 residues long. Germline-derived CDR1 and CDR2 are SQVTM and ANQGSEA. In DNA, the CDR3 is TGCGGATTAATTGGCGGGAGATCCTACAATGAGCAGTTCTTC. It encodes CGLIGGRSYNEQFF.

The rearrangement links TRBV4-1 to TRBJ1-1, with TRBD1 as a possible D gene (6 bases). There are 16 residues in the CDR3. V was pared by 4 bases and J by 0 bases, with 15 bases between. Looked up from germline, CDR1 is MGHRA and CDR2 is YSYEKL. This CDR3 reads CASSRSGTPMNTEAFF. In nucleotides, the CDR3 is TGCGCCAGCAGCCGATCCGGGACACCCATGAACACTGAAGCTTTCTTT.

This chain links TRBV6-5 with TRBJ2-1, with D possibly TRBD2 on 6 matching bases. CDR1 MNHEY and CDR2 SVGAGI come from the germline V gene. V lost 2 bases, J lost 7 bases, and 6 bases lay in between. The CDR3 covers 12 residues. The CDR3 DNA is TGTGCCAGCAGTTACGGGGGGAATGAGCAGTTCTTC. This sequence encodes CASSYGGNEQFF.

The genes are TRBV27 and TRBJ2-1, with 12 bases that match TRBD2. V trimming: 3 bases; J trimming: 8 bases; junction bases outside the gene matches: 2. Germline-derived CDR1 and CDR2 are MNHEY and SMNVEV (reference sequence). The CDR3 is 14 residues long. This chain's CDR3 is CASSLTSGSDEQFF. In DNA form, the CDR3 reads TGTGCCAGCAGTTTGACTAGCGGGAGCGATGAGCAGTTCTTC.

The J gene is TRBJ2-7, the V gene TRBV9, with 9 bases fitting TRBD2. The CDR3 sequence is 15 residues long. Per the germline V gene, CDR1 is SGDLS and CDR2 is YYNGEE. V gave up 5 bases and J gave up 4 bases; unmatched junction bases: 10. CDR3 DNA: TGTGCCAGCAGTATGGCGGGAGGGCCTTGGTACGAGCAGTACTTC. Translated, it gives CASSMAGGPWYEQYF.

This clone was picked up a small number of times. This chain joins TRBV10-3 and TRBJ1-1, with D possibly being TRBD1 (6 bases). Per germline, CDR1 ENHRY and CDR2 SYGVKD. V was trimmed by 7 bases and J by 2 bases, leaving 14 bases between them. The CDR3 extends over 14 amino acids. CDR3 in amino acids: CAITATGGNTEAFF. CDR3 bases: TGTGCCATCACCGCCACGGGGGGCAACACTGAAGCTTTCTTT.

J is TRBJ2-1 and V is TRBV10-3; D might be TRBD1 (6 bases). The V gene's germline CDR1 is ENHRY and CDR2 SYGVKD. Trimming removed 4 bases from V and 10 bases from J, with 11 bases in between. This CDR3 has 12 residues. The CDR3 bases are TGTGCCATCAGTGGAACCGACAGGGAGCAGTTCTTC. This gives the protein CAISGTDREQFF.

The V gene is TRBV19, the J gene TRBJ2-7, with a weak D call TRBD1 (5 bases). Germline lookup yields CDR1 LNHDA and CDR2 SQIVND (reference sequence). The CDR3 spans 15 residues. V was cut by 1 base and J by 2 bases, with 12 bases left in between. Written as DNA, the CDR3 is TGTGCCAGTAGTATAGGCTCAGGGTACACCTACGAGCAGTACTTC. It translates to CASSIGSGYTYEQYF.

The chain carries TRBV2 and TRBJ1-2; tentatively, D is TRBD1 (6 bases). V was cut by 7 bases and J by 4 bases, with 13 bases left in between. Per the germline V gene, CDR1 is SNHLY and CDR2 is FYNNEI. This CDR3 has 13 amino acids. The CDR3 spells CASMVGGSYGYTF. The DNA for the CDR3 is TGTGCCAGCATGGTTGGGGGCAGCTATGGCTACACCTTC.

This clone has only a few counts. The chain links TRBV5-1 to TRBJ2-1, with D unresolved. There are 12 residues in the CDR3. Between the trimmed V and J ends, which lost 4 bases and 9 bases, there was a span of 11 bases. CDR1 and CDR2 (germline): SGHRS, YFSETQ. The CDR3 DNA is TGCGCCAGCAGCCAACTTAGTAGTGAGCAGTTCTTC. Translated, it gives CASSQLSSEQFF. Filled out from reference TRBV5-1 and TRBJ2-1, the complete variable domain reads KAGVTQTPRYLIKTRGQQVTLSCSPISGHRSVSWYQQTPGQGLQFLFEYFSETQRNKGNFPGRFSGRQFSNSRSEMNVSTLELGDSALYLCASSQLSSEQFFGPGTRLTVL.

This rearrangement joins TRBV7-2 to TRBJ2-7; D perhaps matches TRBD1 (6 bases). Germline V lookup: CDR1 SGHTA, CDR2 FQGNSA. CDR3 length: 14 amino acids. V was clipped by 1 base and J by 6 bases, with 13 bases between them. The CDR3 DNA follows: TGTGCCAGCAGCTTAGGTCTACAGGGCGGCGAGCAGTACTTC. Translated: CASSLGLQGGEQYF.

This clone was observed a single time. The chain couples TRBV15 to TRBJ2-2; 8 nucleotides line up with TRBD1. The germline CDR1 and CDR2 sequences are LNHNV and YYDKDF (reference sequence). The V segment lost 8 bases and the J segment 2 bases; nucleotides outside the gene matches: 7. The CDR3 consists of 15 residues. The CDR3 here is CATDRQGLNTGELFF. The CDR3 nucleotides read TGTGCCACCGACAGACAGGGGCTTAACACCGGGGAGCTGTTTTTT.

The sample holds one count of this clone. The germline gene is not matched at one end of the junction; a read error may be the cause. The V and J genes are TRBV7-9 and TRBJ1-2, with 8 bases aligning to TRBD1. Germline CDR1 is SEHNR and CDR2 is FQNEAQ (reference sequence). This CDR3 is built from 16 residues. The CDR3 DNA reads TGTTCCAGCAGCGGGGACAGGACAAAGGATAACTATGGCTACACCTTC. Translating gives CSSSGDRTKDNYGYTF.

The CDR3 region has the DNA TGTGCCACCAGCAGAGATTCATCAGGAAACTACGAGCAGTACTTC. Protein: CATSRDSSGNYEQYF. The chain recombines TRBV15 with TRBJ2-7; D ambiguous. The CDR3 extends over 15 amino acids. The germline V gene encodes CDR1 LNHNV and CDR2 YYDKDF (reference sequence). Trimming left V 0 bases short and J 3 bases short, with 12 bases between.

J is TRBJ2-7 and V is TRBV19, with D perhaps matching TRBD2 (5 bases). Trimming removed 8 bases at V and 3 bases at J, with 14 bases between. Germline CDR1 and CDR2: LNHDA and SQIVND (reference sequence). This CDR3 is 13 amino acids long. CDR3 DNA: TGTGCCAGTGGTTATGGGAGTAGCTACGAGCAGTACTTC. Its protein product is CASGYGSSYEQYF.

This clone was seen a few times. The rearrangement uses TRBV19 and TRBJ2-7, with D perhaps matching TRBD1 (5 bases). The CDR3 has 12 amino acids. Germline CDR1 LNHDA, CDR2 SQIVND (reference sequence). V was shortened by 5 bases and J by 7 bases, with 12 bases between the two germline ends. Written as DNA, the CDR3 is TGTGCCAGTAGTTTGGACACTCGAGAGCAGTACTTC. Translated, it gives CASSLDTREQYF.

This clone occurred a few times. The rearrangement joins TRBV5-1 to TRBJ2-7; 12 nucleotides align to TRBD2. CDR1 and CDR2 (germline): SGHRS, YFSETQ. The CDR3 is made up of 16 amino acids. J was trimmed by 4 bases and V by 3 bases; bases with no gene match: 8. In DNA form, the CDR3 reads TGCGCCAGCAGCTCGACTCTAACTAGCGGGAGGTACGAGCAGTACTTC. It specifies CASSSTLTSGRYEQYF.

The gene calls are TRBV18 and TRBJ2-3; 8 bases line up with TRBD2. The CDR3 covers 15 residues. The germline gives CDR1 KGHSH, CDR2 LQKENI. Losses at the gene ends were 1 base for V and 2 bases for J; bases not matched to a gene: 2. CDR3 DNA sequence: TGTGCCAGCTCACCACTAGCGGGGTTCACAGATACGCAGTATTTT. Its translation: CASSPLAGFTDTQYF. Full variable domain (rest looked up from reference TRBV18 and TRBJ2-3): NAGVMQNPRHLVRRRGQEARLRCSPMKGHSHVYWYRQLPEEGLKFMVYLQKENIIDESGMPKERFSAEFPKEGPSILRIQQVVRGDSAAYFCASSPLAGFTDTQYFGPGTRLTVL.

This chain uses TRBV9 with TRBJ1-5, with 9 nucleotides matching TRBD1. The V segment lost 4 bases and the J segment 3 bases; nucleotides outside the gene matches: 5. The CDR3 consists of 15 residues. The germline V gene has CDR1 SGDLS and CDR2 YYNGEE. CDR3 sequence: CASSPGTGINQPQHF. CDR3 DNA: TGTGCCAGCAGCCCAGGGACAGGGATCAATCAGCCCCAGCATTTT.

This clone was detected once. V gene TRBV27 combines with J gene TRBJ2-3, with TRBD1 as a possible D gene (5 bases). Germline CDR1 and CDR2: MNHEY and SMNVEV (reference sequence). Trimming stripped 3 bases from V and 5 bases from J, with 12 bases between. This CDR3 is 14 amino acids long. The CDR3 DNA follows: TGTGCCAGCAGTTTCCGGAAAGGGGTAGATACGCAGTATTTT. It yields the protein CASSFRKGVDTQYF.

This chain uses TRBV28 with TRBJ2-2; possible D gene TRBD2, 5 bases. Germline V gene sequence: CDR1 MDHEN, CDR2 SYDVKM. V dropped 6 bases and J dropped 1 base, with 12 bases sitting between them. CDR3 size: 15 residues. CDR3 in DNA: TGTGCCAGCAGGCTCCGGGATGTGAACACCGGGGAGCTGTTTTTT. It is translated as CASRLRDVNTGELFF.

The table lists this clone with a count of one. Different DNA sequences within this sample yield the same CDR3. The DNA of the CDR3 is TGTGCCAGCAGTTACGGACAGTCTTCCAACTATGGCTACACCTTC. Translating it yields CASSYGQSSNYGYTF. The genes are TRBV6-5 and TRBJ1-2; TRBD1 might be the D (6 bases). The V and J ends lost 2 bases and 2 bases respectively, with 12 bases between them. The CDR3 length is 15 residues. From germline, CDR1 is MNHEY and CDR2 SVGAGI.

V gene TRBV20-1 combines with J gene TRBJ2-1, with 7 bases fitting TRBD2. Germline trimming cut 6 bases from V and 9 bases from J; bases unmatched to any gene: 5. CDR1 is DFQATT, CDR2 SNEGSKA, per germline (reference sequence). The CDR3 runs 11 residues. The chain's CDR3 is CSARLAGEQFF. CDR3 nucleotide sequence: TGCAGTGCGCGACTAGCCGGTGAGCAGTTCTTC.